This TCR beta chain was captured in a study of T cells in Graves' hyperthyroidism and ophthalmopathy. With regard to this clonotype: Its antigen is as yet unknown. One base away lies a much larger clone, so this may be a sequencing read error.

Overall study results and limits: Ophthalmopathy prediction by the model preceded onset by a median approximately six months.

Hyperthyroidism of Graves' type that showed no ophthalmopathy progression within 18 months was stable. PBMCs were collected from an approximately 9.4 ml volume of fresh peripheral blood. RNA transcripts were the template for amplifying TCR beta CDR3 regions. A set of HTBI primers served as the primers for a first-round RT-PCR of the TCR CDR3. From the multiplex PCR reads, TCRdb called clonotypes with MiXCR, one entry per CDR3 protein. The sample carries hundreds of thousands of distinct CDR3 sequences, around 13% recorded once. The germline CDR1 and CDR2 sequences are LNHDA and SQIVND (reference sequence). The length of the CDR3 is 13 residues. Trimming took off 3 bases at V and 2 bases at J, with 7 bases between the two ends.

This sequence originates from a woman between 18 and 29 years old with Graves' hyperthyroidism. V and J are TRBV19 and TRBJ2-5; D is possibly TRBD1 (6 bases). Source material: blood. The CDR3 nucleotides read TGTGCCAGTAGTATGGACAGACAAGAGACCCAGTACTTC. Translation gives CASSMDRQETQYF.